Below, one TCR beta chain is given with its context. In its sample, this clonotype was seen many times. This clone's antigen is unknown. No base qualities exist here, and no much larger clone lies one base off it. The sequencer listed for this sample is Illumina HiSeq 2500. Quantitative 5'-RACE with molecular barcodes was used to prepare TCR beta libraries. As for the authors' bioinformatics: A new computational method, built on a probabilistic model of VDJ rearrangement, was used to identify disease-linked TCR variants. Starting from the raw public reads, TCRdb applied fastp trimming at Q25, assembled clones with MiXCR and retained in-frame beta chains. CDR3 protein sequences are deduplicated, and each keeps its most common genes and DNA. TCRdb, not the original authors, processed these V and J calls. This sample holds 200,000 to 300,000 distinct CDR3 sequences; more than 20% were observed only once. 0.6% to 0.75% of the sample comes from the top ten.

The data belong to a study of CD8 T cells in ankylosing spondylitis (dated by TCRdb to 2016 to 2017). Concerning the study at large: To find TCR variants linked to disease, the study profiled T cell receptor beta repertoires in ankylosing spondylitis patients and healthy donors. Peripheral blood was sampled, and synovial fluid was also collected from ankylosing spondylitis patients. The full study cohort was made up of approximately 24 ankylosing spondylitis patients and about a hundred healthy donors.

The study at large found these results: Some motif variants had previously been reported in the synovial fluid and blood of reactive arthritis patients, which suggests shared mechanisms of disease initiation. The disease-linked clones showed a CD8+ phenotype and occurred at relatively low frequencies in peripheral blood. A TCR beta motif made up of several highly homologous amino acid variants appeared to be characteristic of blood from ankylosing spondylitis patients. Significant enrichment of the disease-linked clones was reported in matched synovial fluid samples from ankylosing spondylitis patients.

Per the germline V gene (reference sequence), DFQATT is the CDR1 and SNEGSKA is the CDR2. From cysteine to phenylalanine, the CDR3 is 13 amino acids long. The DNA shown is the 39-base CDR3, in frame from base 1. V is pared back by 7 bases and J by 0 bases, with 13 bases lying between the germline termini. Sequencing was performed on blood, either unsorted or a sorted T cell fraction (not recorded which). This clonotype was obtained from a male donor with ankylosing spondylitis or in good health (not recorded which). The chain was built from TRBV20-1 and TRBJ2-7; the D segment might be TRBD1 or TRBD2, since each matches 5 bases. The CDR3 reads as follows: CSVQGRSSYEQYF. The nucleotide sequence is given as TGCAGTGTTCAGGGACGGAGCTCCTACGAGCAGTACTTC.